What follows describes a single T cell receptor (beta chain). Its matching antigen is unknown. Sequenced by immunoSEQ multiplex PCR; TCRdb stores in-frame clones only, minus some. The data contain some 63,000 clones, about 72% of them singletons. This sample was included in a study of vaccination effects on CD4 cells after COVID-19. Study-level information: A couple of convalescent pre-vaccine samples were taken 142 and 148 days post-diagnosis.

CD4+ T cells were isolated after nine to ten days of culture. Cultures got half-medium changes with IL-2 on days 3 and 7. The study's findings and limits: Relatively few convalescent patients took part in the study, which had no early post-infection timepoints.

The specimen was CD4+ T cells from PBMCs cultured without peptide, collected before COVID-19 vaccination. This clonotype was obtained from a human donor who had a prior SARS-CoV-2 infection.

The CDR3 region has the DNA TGTGCCACCAGCAGAGATCGAAGGGGCGAAGGGGGAGATACGCAGTATTTT. Amino acids: CATSRDRRGEGGDTQYF. The chain carries TRBV15 and TRBJ2-3; tentative D call: TRBD1 (6 bases). Trimming removed 0 bases at V and 5 bases at J, with 18 bases between. The CDR3 runs to 17 residues. Germline assignment: CDR1 LNHNV and CDR2 YYDKDF (reference sequence).